The rows below give T cell receptor beta chains drawn from one sample of a study of shared clonotypes between healthy human individuals. Repertoires were generated with immunoSEQ multiplex PCR, while TCRdb's copy carries only in-frame clones and drops some. There are about 2.1 million clones in the sample; 93% occur only once, and less than 2% lies in the top ten. Sample: naive CD8+ T cells from PBMCs. The source is a man between 18 and 35 years old in good health. Some clones in this sample may be carry-over from other donors' samples. The CDR3 runs from the conserved cysteine through the conserved F or W. A D gene is named only where the DNA matches it firmly. For some rows the clone size is stated as once, few or many, or as a class when expanded; others skip it.

cdr3_aa cdr3_nt d_call clone_size j_call v_call
CASSRDRATPYEQYF TGCGCCAGCAGTCGGGACAGGGCCACCCCCTACGAGCAGTACTTC TRBD1 NA TRBJ2-7 TRBV23-1
CASSRSRGGRYNEQFF TGCGCCAGCAGTCGCAGCAGGGGAGGACGATACAATGAGCAGTTCTTC NA NA TRBJ2-1 TRBV23-1
CASSIGPNQPQHF TGTGCCAGTAGTATAGGCCCTAATCAGCCCCAGCATTTT NA few TRBJ1-5 TRBV19
CAATLWELDMDTDTQYF TGTGCCGCGACTCTATGGGAGCTGGACATGGACACAGATACGCAGTATTTT NA NA TRBJ2-3 TRBV7-9
CASSGPLLGQRGYTF TGTGCCAGCAGTGGCCCCTTACTCGGACAGCGGGGCTACACCTTC NA few TRBJ1-2 TRBV2
CASSPGTSGRRYEQYF TGTGCCAGCAGTCCAGGGACTAGCGGGAGGAGGTACGAGCAGTACTTC TRBD2 NA TRBJ2-7 TRBV27
CASSESSGSSYEQYF TGTGCCAGCAGCGAATCTAGCGGGAGCTCCTACGAGCAGTACTTC TRBD2 NA TRBJ2-7 TRBV9
CASSPPRDKGFGQFF TGTGCCAGCAGCCCCCCCAGGGACAAGGGGTTTGGGCAGTTCTTC NA NA TRBJ2-1 TRBV9
CASSEPRDTNTGELFF TGTGCCAGCAGTGAACCCCGGGACACGAACACCGGGGAGCTGTTTTTT NA once TRBJ2-2 TRBV2
CASSLGATSYEQYF TGTGCCAGCAGCTTAGGTGCGACATCCTATGAGCAGTACTTC NA NA TRBJ2-7 TRBV7-9
CASSVTGVNTEAFF TGTGCCAGCAGTGTTACAGGGGTGAACACTGAAGCTTTCTTT TRBD1 NA TRBJ1-1 TRBV27
CASSSLTVDTEAFF TGCGCCAGCAGCTCCCTAACAGTAGACACTGAAGCTTTCTTT NA NA TRBJ1-1 TRBV5-1
CAWSVSRAANEQFF TGTGCCTGGAGTGTCTCAAGGGCAGCCAATGAGCAGTTCTTC NA NA TRBJ2-1 TRBV30
CASSQDRGSGYGYTF TGCGCCAGCAGCCAGGACAGGGGGTCTGGCTATGGCTACACCTTC TRBD1 NA TRBJ1-2 TRBV4-1
CASSGAGLGTYEQYF TGTGCCAGCAGCGGGGCGGGACTAGGGACCTACGAGCAGTACTTC TRBD2 NA TRBJ2-7 TRBV5-6
CASTDFLQDQFF TGTGCCAGCACGGACTTCTTACAAGACCAGTTCTTC NA NA TRBJ2-1 TRBV6-1
CASSPTGTKQETQYF TGTGCCAGCAGCCCGACAGGGACAAAACAAGAGACCCAGTACTTC TRBD1 NA TRBJ2-5 TRBV27
CASRPGATEAFF TGTGCCAGCAGACCGGGCGCCACTGAAGCTTTCTTT NA NA TRBJ1-1 TRBV7-9
CASSQGLAGGPSYNEQFF TGTGCCAGCAGCCAGGGACTAGCGGGAGGTCCCTCCTACAATGAGCAGTTCTTC TRBD2 once TRBJ2-1 TRBV7-3
CASRATGEANYGYTF TGTGCCAGCAGGGCTACAGGGGAAGCTAACTATGGCTACACCTTC TRBD1 NA TRBJ1-2 TRBV28
CAIRRQGDFYF TGTGCCATCAGACGACAGGGTGATTTCTATTTT TRBD1 NA TRBJ2-3 TRBV10-3
CASIERAGGPTEQYF TGTGCCAGCATCGAAAGGGCGGGAGGGCCAACCGAGCAGTACTTC TRBD2 NA TRBJ2-7 TRBV2
CASSVRGGAGNTGELFF TGTGCCAGCAGCGTTCGAGGGGGCGCGGGGAACACCGGGGAGCTGTTTTTT TRBD1 NA TRBJ2-2 TRBV28
CASSPYRGYNEQFF TGTGCCAGCAGCCCCTATCGGGGTTACAATGAGCAGTTCTTC NA NA TRBJ2-1 TRBV7-8
CASRPFGGSPTYNEQFF TGTGCCAGCAGACCTTTCGGCGGGAGTCCCACCTACAATGAGCAGTTCTTC TRBD2 NA TRBJ2-1 TRBV7-3
CASSYGGSPTLYNEQFF TGTGCCAGCAGCTACGGGGGTAGCCCGACCCTGTACAATGAGCAGTTCTTC NA NA TRBJ2-1 TRBV7-6
CASSFPGETQYF TGTGCCAGCAGCTTTCCGGGGGAGACCCAGTACTTC NA NA TRBJ2-5 TRBV11-2
CASSQAPSSSGKREGYEQYF TGTGCCAGCAGCCAAGCTCCTAGTTCTAGCGGAAAACGAGAAGGCTACGAGCAGTACTTC TRBD2 NA TRBJ2-7 TRBV4-2
CAWRPGQGNQPQHF TGTGCCTGGAGACCGGGACAGGGGAATCAGCCCCAGCATTTT TRBD1 NA TRBJ1-5 TRBV30
CASSSRRRLEGDPETQYF TGTGCCAGCAGCTCTAGGAGGAGACTAGAGGGCGATCCGGAGACCCAGTACTTC NA NA TRBJ2-5 TRBV7-9
CASSGRIMNTEAFF TGTGCCAGCAGCGGACGGATTATGAACACTGAAGCTTTCTTT NA NA TRBJ1-1 TRBV21-1
CASSMGRFEAFF TGTGCCAGTAGTATGGGCAGATTCGAAGCTTTCTTT NA NA TRBJ1-1 TRBV19
CASSQSRADTYEQYF TGCGCCAGCAGTCAATCTAGGGCCGACACCTACGAGCAGTACTTC NA NA TRBJ2-7 TRBV23-1
CASSIRGYEQYF TGTGCCAGCAGCATCCGGGGTTACGAGCAGTACTTC NA NA TRBJ2-7 TRBV27
CASSGAPGLTEAFF TGTGCCAGCAGTGGTGCCCCAGGTCTGACTGAAGCTTTCTTT NA NA TRBJ1-1 TRBV6-1
CASTMGGGTEAFF TGTGCCAGTACCATGGGAGGGGGCACTGAAGCTTTCTTT NA NA TRBJ1-1 TRBV19
CASSSGRSTEAFF TGTGCCAGCAGCTCCGGACGGAGCACTGAAGCTTTCTTT NA NA TRBJ1-1 TRBV13
CSVSGSVRIRQDLAVYNEQFF TGCAGCGTCTCCGGGTCGGTTAGAATACGTCAAGATTTAGCCGTCTACAATGAGCAGTTCTTC NA NA TRBJ2-1 TRBV29-1
CASSPRDQAYNEQFF TGTGCCAGCAGCCCTCGGGACCAAGCTTACAATGAGCAGTTCTTC NA once TRBJ2-1 TRBV27
CASSRGFTNTDTQYF TGCGCCAGCAGCCGAGGGTTTACAAACACAGATACGCAGTATTTT NA NA TRBJ2-3 TRBV4-1
CASRRGGSYEQYF TGTGCCAGCAGGAGAGGGGGCTCCTACGAGCAGTACTTC NA NA TRBJ2-7 TRBV11-2
CASSFLGGTEAFF TGTGCCAGCAGTTTTCTCGGGGGGACTGAAGCTTTCTTT NA NA TRBJ1-1 TRBV28